The clone carrying this T cell receptor beta chain showed up just a few times. Its cognate antigen is unknown. The CDR3 covers 16 residues. Losses at the gene ends were 3 bases for V and 3 bases for J; bases not matched to a gene: 2. The germline CDR1 and CDR2 sequences are SGHTA and FQGNSA. This entry comes from a study of T cells after yellow fever vaccination. Study at large: It was SMART-Seq v4 Ultra Low Input that prepared the fractions with low cell numbers.

Overall study findings and caveats: The study noted that FACS-sorted repertoires could contain abundant clonotypes contaminating from the bulk population.

The authors made TCR cDNA by 5'RACE template switching, adding a universal primer site and UMIs. TCRdb redid the calling of the 5' RACE reads with MiXCR, one entry per CDR3 protein. The sample holds approximately 300,000 distinct CDR3 sequences, roughly 13% seen once. The receptor comes from a young man who received the YFV17D yellow fever vaccine. The input for sequencing was CD4+ T cells sorted from PBMCs, taken 45 days after the yellow fever booster vaccination. This chain joins TRBV7-2 and TRBJ2-7; TRBD2 matches 16 bases. The CDR3 DNA follows: TGTGCCAGCAGCTTGGGACTAGCGGGAGGGCTCTACGAGCAGTACTTC. It codes for CASSLGLAGGLYEQYF.